This T cell receptor beta chain was obtained from a study of radiotherapy plus CTLA-4 blockade in lung cancer. Whole-study context: For around 18% of patients, objective responses occurred, and about 34% had disease control. Findings and limits, study-wide: The study found tumor-derived TCR clones expanded in blood after radiotherapy plus ipilimumab. Early blood T cell clone dynamics, with interferon-beta, were reported to best predict response.

TCRdb keeps only in-frame clones here, not all; method: immunoSEQ multiplex PCR. Of 51,000 or so clones listed, 60% to 80% are singletons. The study treated chemo-refractory metastatic non-small-cell lung cancer patients with focal radiation plus ipilimumab CTLA-4 blockade. V trimming: 7 bases; J trimming: 0 bases; junction bases outside the gene matches: 5. Germline V CDR1 and CDR2: SNHLY, FYNNEI. The length of the CDR3 is 15 residues. Concerning this clone: Its antigen is still unknown.

The genes are TRBV2 and TRBJ2-1; 8 bases map to TRBD2. The TCR was taken from a human donor with non-small cell lung cancer who had stable disease on radiotherapy plus ipilimumab. The source was peripheral blood, collected from a patient treated with radiotherapy plus ipilimumab. The CDR3 here is CASILSGSSYNEQFF. CDR3 DNA sequence: TGTGCCAGCATCCTCAGCGGGAGCTCCTACAATGAGCAGTTCTTC.